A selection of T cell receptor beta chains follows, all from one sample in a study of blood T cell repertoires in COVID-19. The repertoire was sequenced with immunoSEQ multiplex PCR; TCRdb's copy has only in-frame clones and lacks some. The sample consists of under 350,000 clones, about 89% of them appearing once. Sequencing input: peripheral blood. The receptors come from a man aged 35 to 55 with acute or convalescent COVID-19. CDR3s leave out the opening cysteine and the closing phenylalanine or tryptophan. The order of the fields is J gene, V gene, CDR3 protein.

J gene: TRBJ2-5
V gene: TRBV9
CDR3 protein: ASSVDGGEFQETQY

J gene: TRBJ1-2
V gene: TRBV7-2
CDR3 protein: ASSFGQATVNYGYT

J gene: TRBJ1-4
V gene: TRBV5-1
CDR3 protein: ASSLAGQNEKLF

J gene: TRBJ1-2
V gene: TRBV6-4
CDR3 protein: ASSPDRGNGYT

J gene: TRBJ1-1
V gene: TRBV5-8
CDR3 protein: ASSLQGDTEAF

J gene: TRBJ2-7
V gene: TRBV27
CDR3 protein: ASSPRVISYEQY

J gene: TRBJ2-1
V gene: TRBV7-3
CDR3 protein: ASSLTPSTVYNEQF

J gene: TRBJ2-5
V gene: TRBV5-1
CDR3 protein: ASSLQGGSETQY

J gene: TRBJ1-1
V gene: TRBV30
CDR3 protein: ASTQGRTEAF

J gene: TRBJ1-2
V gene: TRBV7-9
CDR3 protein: ASSLDRTSGGYT

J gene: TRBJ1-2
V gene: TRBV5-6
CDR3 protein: ASSSDRKRGYT

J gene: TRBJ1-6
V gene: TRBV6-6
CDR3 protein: ASRSSYNSPLH

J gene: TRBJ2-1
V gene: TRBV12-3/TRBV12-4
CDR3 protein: ASSFLDEQF

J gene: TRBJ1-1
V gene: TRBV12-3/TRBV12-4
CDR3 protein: ASSLRQNTEAF

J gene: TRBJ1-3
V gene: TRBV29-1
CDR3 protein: SAGTGKHTIY

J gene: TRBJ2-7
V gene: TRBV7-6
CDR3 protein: ASSANLRDKTYEQY

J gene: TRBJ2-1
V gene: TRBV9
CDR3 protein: ASSVQDYNEQF

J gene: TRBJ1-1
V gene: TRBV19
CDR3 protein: ASSIRVDTEAF

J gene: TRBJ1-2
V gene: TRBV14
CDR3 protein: ASSNYGGYGYT

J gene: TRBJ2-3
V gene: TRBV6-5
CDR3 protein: ASNGRGGQDTQY

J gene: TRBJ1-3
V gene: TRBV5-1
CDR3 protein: ASSSEMISGNTIY

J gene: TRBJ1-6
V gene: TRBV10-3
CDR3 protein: AIRVQLNSPLH

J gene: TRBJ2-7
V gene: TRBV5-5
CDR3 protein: ASSPYAGGALSYEQY

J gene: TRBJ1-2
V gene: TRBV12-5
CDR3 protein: ASGQTARGFGGYT

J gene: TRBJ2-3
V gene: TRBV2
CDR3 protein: ASSEHGTASTDTQY

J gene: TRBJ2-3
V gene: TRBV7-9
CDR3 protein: ASSLGTTTDTQY

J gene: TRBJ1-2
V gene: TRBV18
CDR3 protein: ASSPTVNYGYT

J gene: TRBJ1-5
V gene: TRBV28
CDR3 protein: ASSKPTGQGQPQH

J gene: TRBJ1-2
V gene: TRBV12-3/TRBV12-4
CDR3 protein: ASSQQGRDGYT

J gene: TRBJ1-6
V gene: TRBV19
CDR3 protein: ASSTPVDNSPLH

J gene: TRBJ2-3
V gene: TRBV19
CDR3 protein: ASRGSSGAYFTDTQY

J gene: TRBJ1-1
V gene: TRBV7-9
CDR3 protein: ASSRTTGSLEAF

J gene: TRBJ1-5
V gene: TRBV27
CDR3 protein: ASSLRGQGGQPQH

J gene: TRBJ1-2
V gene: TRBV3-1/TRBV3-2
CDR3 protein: ASSHRDRPLHT

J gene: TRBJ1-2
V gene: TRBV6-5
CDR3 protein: ATGKDGGGYT

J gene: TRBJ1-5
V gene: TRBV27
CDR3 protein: ASSSPSRDRTNQPQH

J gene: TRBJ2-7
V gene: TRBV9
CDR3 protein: ASSVAPGDSYEQY

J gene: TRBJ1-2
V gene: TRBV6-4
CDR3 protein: ASSDSFGGDYGYT

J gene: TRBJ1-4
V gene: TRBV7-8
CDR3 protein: ASSLANRGREKLF

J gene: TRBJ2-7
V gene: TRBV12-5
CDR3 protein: ASGRDTSYEQY

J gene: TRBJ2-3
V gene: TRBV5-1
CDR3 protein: ASQVSGGGWTDTQY

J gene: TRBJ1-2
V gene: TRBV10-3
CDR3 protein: AISESGQGYGYT

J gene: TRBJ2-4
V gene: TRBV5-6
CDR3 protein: ASSLGRGKGLAKNIQY

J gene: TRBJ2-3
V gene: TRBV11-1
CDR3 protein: ASSLDGGGSTDTQY

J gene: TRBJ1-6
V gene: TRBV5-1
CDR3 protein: ASKTGSYNSPLH

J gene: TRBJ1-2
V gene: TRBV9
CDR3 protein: ASSVEGGLGDGT

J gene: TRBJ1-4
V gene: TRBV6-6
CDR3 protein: ASSYEGAREKLF

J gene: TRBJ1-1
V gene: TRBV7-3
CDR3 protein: ASSPGQNTEAF

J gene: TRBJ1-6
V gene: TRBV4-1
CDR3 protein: ASSQGAGRDSPLH

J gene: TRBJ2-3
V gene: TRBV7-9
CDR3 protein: ASSLLPLAGAGGADTQY

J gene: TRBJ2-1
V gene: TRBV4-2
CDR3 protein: ASSLRGARNNEQF

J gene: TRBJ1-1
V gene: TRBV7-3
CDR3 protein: ASSPTFGGKAF

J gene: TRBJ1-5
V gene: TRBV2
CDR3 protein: ASTTGTANQPQH